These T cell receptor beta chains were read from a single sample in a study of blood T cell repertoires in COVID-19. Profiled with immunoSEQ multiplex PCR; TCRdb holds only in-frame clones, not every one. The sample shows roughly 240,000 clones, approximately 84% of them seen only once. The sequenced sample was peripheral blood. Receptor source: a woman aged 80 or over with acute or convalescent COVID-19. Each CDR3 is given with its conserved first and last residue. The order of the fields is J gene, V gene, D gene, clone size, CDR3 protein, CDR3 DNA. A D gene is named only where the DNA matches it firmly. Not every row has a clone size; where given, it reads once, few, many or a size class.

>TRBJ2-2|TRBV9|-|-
CASSVDFRNTGELFF
TGTGCCAGCAGCGTAGATTTCAGAAACACCGGGGAGCTGTTTTTT
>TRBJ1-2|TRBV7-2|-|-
CASRLGGGVNYGYTF
TGTGCCAGCAGACTAGGGGGGGGCGTTAACTATGGCTACACCTTC
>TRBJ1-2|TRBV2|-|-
CASSALRAGSGYTF
TGTGCCAGCAGTGCCCTCCGGGCAGGGTCTGGCTACACCTTC
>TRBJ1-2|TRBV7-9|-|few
CASSLDSWGRGYGYTF
TGTGCCAGCAGCTTAGATTCATGGGGAAGGGGTTATGGCTACACCTTC
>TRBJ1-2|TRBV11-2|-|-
CASSLVLRGSTYGYTF
TGTGCCAGCAGCTTAGTCCTACGCGGCAGTACCTATGGCTACACCTTC
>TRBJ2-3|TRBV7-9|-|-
CASSLILDTQYF
TGTGCCAGCAGCTTAATTCTCGATACGCAGTATTTT
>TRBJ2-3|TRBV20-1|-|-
CSASPDTQYF
TGCAGTGCTAGCCCGGATACGCAGTATTTT
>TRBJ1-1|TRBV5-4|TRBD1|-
CASSLRDSYTEAFF
TGTGCCAGCAGCTTGAGGGACAGCTACACTGAAGCTTTCTTT
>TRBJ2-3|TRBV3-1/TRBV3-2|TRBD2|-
CASSRAGGSTDTQYF
TGTGCCAGCAGTCGAGCGGGGGGTAGCACAGATACGCAGTATTTT
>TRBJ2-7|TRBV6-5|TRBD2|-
CASRSWTSSEQYF
TGTGCCAGCAGATCTTGGACTAGCAGCGAGCAGTACTTC
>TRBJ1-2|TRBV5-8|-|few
CASSLKGLGVYGYTF
TGTGCCAGCAGCTTGAAGGGTCTAGGGGTCTATGGCTACACCTTC
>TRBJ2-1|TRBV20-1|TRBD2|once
CSASGLANSYNEQFF
TGCAGTGCTAGTGGACTAGCGAATTCCTACAATGAGCAGTTCTTC
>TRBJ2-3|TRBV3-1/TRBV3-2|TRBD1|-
CASSQDRGTASTDTQYF
TGTGCCAGCAGCCAAGATCGTGGGACAGCTAGCACAGATACGCAGTATTTT
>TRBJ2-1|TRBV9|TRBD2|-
CASSVASGGGNEQFF
TGTGCCAGCAGCGTAGCGAGCGGGGGGGGCAATGAGCAGTTCTTC
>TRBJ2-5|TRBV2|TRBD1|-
CASNPGGSGETQYF
TGTGCCAGCAATCCAGGGGGTAGTGGGGAGACCCAGTACTTC
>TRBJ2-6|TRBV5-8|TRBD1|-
CASSLATGTGFGANVLTF
TGTGCCAGCAGCTTGGCAACCGGGACAGGATTTGGGGCCAACGTCCTGACTTTC
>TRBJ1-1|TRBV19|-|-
CASRRRRGGVDTEAFF
TGTGCCAGTAGAAGGCGCCGGGGAGGCGTTGACACTGAAGCTTTCTTT
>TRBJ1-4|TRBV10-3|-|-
CAIATDDEKLFF
TGTGCCATCGCTACAGACGATGAAAAACTGTTTTTT